The rows below give T cell receptor beta chains drawn from one sample of a study of blood T cell repertoires in COVID-19. Clones were sequenced by immunoSEQ multiplex PCR, and TCRdb holds only the in-frame ones, with some missing. The table includes approximately 210,000 clones, less than 90% detected once. Sequencing was performed on peripheral blood. Receptor source: a man between 65 and 79 years old with acute or convalescent COVID-19. The CDR3 runs from the conserved cysteine through the conserved F or W. The D gene is left open where the match is weak. Only part of the rows carry a size: once, few, many, or a class if the clone is expanded.

abundance | d_gene | j_gene | v_gene | CDR3aa | CDR3nt
NA | TRBD2 | TRBJ2-3 | TRBV5-5 | CASSLAGTSGIGTDTQYF | TGTGCCAGCAGCTTGGCCGGGACTAGCGGGATCGGCACAGATACGCAGTATTTT
NA | NA | TRBJ2-7 | TRBV9 | CASSVGQMSYEQYF | TGTGCCAGCAGCGTAGGTCAGATGTCCTACGAGCAGTACTTC
few | TRBD1 | TRBJ1-5 | TRBV7-9 | CASSLDRGGNQPQHF | TGTGCCAGCAGCTTAGACAGGGGTGGCAATCAGCCCCAGCATTTT
NA | TRBD2 | TRBJ2-1 | TRBV5-4 | CASSFPLGGGSYNEQFF | TGTGCCAGCAGCTTCCCTCTGGGCGGGGGCTCCTACAATGAGCAGTTCTTC
NA | TRBD1 | TRBJ2-1 | TRBV19 | CASNDRVNEQFF | TGTGCCAGTAATGACAGGGTTAATGAGCAGTTCTTC
NA | NA | TRBJ2-6 | TRBV19 | CASSILAGSGANVLTF | TGTGCCAGTAGTATTCTCGCGGGCTCTGGGGCCAACGTCCTGACTTTC
once | NA | TRBJ1-3 | TRBV10-2 | CASREAAGDRNTIYF | TGCGCCAGCAGGGAGGCGGCCGGGGATCGAAACACCATATATTTT
NA | NA | TRBJ2-3 | TRBV5-4 | CASSLDLGLTSTDTQYF | TGTGCCAGCAGCTTGGACTTGGGCCTAACTAGCACAGATACGCAGTATTTT
once | TRBD1 | TRBJ1-1 | TRBV4-1 | CASSLNARGLNTEAFF | TGCGCCAGCAGCCTAAACGCCAGGGGGTTGAACACTGAAGCTTTCTTT
NA | TRBD2 | TRBJ2-3 | TRBV15 | CATSRDLAGVVDTQYF | TGTGCCACCAGCAGAGACCTAGCGGGAGTGGTAGATACGCAGTATTTT
NA | NA | TRBJ1-1 | TRBV30 | CAWTLQRSTEAFF | TGTGCCTGGACCCTACAGAGAAGCACTGAAGCTTTCTTT
few | NA | TRBJ2-1 | TRBV21-1 | CASSKVTDAREQFF | TGTGCCAGCAGCAAAGTCACAGACGCCCGTGAGCAGTTCTTC
NA | NA | TRBJ1-5 | TRBV2 | CASSDGRTSNQPQHF | TGTGCCAGCAGTGATGGCAGAACAAGCAATCAGCCCCAGCATTTT
NA | NA | TRBJ2-6 | TRBV30 | CAWTAGANVLTF | TGTGCCTGGACAGCTGGGGCCAACGTCCTGACTTTC
NA | TRBD1 | TRBJ2-1 | TRBV6-5 | CASSYSGTGRNEQFF | TGTGCCAGCAGTTACTCGGGGACAGGGCGCAATGAGCAGTTCTTC
NA | NA | TRBJ1-1 | TRBV3-1/TRBV3-2 | CASSQEWRNTEAFF | TGTGCCAGCAGCCAAGAGTGGAGGAACACTGAAGCTTTCTTT
NA | NA | TRBJ1-2 | TRBV6-5 | CASSRGGDGYTF | TGTGCCAGCAGTCGCGGAGGGGATGGCTACACCTTC
NA | TRBD1 | TRBJ1-1 | TRBV6-5 | CASSRGTGFNTEAFF | TGTGCCAGCAGTAGGGGGACAGGGTTTAACACTGAAGCTTTCTTT
NA | TRBD2 | TRBJ2-1 | TRBV3-1/TRBV3-2 | CASSPGLAAYNEQFF | TGTGCCAGCAGTCCAGGACTAGCGGCGTATAATGAGCAGTTCTTC
NA | TRBD1 | TRBJ2-1 | TRBV6-5 | CASSSRDRVDEQFF | TGTGCCAGCAGTTCCCGGGACAGGGTCGATGAGCAGTTCTTC
once | TRBD1 | TRBJ1-6 | TRBV28 | CASMGVVTNQRQGGSPLHF | TGTGCCAGCATGGGTGTTGTTACGAATCAACGACAGGGTGGATCACCCCTCCACTTT
NA | NA | TRBJ2-7 | TRBV21-1 | CASSKASREGSYNSGTYEQYF | TGTGCCAGCAGCAAAGCGAGCCGGGAGGGTTCTTACAACTCCGGAACCTACGAGCAGTACTTC
NA | TRBD2 | TRBJ2-2 | TRBV7-6 | CASSLLRGDYYTGELFF | TGTGCCAGCAGCTTACTTCGGGGGGACTATTACACCGGGGAGCTGTTTTTT
once | NA | TRBJ2-1 | TRBV24-1 | CATSDPPGLDDFSLNEQFF | TGTGCCACCAGTGACCCGCCGGGACTGGACGATTTTTCTCTTAATGAGCAGTTCTTC
NA | TRBD2 | TRBJ2-1 | TRBV18 | CASSLGAGNNEQFF | TGTGCCAGCTCACTTGGAGCGGGGAACAATGAGCAGTTCTTC
NA | NA | TRBJ2-7 | TRBV6-5 | CASKAGDSYEQYF | TGTGCCAGCAAGGCGGGTGACTCCTACGAGCAGTACTTC
once | NA | TRBJ1-1 | TRBV18 | CASSPSALRMNTEAFF | TGTGCCAGCTCACCAAGCGCGCTGCGCATGAACACTGAAGCTTTCTTT
NA | NA | TRBJ1-6 | TRBV25-1 | CASSDGSSYNSPLHF | TGTGCCAGCAGTGACGGGAGCTCCTATAATTCACCCCTCCACTTT
NA | NA | TRBJ2-7 | TRBV3-1/TRBV3-2 | CASSQGLQSSYEQYF | TGTGCCAGCAGCCAAGGACTTCAGAGCTCCTACGAGCAGTACTTC
NA | TRBD2 | TRBJ2-5 | TRBV19 | CASIDWRLESGSVIGETQYF | TGTGCCAGTATCGATTGGAGGTTGGAAAGCGGGAGCGTAATTGGGGAGACCCAGTACTTC
NA | NA | TRBJ2-2 | TRBV9 | CASRTEPTNTGELFF | TGTGCCAGCAGGACAGAGCCTACGAACACCGGGGAGCTGTTTTTT
few | TRBD1 | TRBJ1-5 | TRBV27 | CASSRTGTGFYSNQPQHF | TGTGCCAGCAGTCGGACAGGGACGGGATTCTATAGCAATCAGCCCCAGCATTTT
NA | NA | TRBJ1-2 | TRBV28 | CASSGGYGYTF | TGTGCCAGCTCCGGCGGCTATGGCTACACCTTC
NA | TRBD1 | TRBJ1-6 | TRBV2 | CASSGSTGGNSPLHF | TGTGCCAGCAGTGGGTCGACAGGGGGTAATTCACCCCTCCACTTT
once | NA | TRBJ2-1 | TRBV6-6 | CASSFPGGTGWHEQFF | TGTGCCAGCAGTTTCCCGGGGGGGACAGGGTGGCATGAGCAGTTCTTC
NA | TRBD2 | TRBJ2-7 | TRBV6-2/TRBV6-3 | CASSWTSGRWYEQYF | TGTGCCAGCAGTTGGACTAGCGGGAGATGGTACGAGCAGTACTTC
NA | NA | TRBJ2-1 | TRBV7-9 | CASSLERGEQFF | TGTGCCAGCAGCTTAGAACGGGGTGAGCAGTTCTTC
NA | TRBD1 | TRBJ1-1 | TRBV19 | CASSPRTGGARDTEAFF | TGTGCCAGTAGTCCTAGGACAGGGGGCGCAAGGGACACTGAAGCTTTCTTT
NA | TRBD2 | TRBJ2-1 | TRBV6-5 | CASKGGGAGVDEQFF | TGTGCCAGCAAGGGGGGGGGAGCGGGAGTGGATGAGCAGTTCTTC
NA | NA | TRBJ2-2 | TRBV5-1 | CASSPQGFTGELFF | TGCGCCAGCAGCCCCCAGGGTTTCACCGGGGAGCTGTTTTTT
NA | TRBD1 | TRBJ1-2 | TRBV5-1 | CASSPGTGGYGYTF | TGCGCCAGCAGCCCTGGGACAGGGGGCTATGGCTACACCTTC
once | TRBD2 | TRBJ2-7 | TRBV25-1 | CASTIGTSGSYEQYF | TGTGCCAGCACGATCGGGACTAGCGGATCCTACGAGCAGTACTTC
NA | TRBD1 | TRBJ2-7 | TRBV5-1 | CASSITGQVGYEQYF | TGCGCCAGCAGCATAACCGGACAGGTAGGCTACGAGCAGTACTTC
NA | NA | TRBJ1-2 | TRBV4-2 | CASSQDLLRDYGYTF | TGTGCCAGCAGCCAAGATCTTTTACGGGACTATGGCTACACCTTC
NA | TRBD1 | TRBJ1-1 | TRBV3-1/TRBV3-2 | CASRDRGAPNTEAFF | TGTGCCAGCAGAGACAGGGGGGCCCCGAACACTGAAGCTTTCTTT
NA | TRBD1 | TRBJ2-7 | TRBV6-6 | CASSTRDRVTYEQYF | TGTGCCAGCAGCACGAGGGACAGGGTTACCTACGAGCAGTACTTC
NA | TRBD1 | TRBJ2-7 | TRBV27 | CASSYGTGYYEQYF | TGTGCCAGCAGCTACGGGACAGGGTACTACGAGCAGTACTTC
NA | NA | TRBJ2-1 | TRBV5-1 | CASQRGTGPYNEQFF | TGCGCCAGCCAGCGGGGGACAGGGCCTTACAATGAGCAGTTCTTC